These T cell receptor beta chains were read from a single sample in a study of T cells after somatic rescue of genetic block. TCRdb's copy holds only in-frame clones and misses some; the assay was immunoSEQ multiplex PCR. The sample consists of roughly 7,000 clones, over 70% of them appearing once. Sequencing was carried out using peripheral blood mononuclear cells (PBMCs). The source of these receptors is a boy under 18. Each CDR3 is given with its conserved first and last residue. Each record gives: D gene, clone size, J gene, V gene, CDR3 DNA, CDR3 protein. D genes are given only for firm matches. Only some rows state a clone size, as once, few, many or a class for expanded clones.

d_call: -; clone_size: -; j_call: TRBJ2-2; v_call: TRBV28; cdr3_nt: TGTGCCAGCAGTTTTGTGGCAACCTACACCGGGGAGCTGTTTTTT; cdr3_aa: CASSFVATYTGELFF
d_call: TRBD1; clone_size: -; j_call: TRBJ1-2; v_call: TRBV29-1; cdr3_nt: TGCAGCGTCGATGGACAGGCATATGGCTACACCTTC; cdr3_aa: CSVDGQAYGYTF
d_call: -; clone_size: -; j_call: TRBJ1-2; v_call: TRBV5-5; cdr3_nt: TGTGCCAGCAGCCGAACGGGGGGGAGCGATGGCTACACCTTC; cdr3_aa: CASSRTGGSDGYTF
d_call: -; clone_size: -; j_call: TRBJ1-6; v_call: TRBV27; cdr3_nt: TGTGCCAGCAGTTTTCTGACAGGAAATTCACCCCTCCACTTT; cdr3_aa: CASSFLTGNSPLHF
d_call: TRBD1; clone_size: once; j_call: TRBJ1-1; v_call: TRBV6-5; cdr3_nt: TGTGCCAGCAGGGACAGGCTCACTGAAGCTTTCTTT; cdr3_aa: CASRDRLTEAFF
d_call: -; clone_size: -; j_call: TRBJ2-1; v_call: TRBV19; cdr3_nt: TGTGCCAGTAGCCAGCTCTTCTCGGGAGCAAGGGGTGAGCAGTTCTTC; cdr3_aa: CASSQLFSGARGEQFF
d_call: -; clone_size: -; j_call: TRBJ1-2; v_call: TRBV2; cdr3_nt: TGTGCCAGCAGTTATACGGGACAAAAGGCTGGCTACACCTTC; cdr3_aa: CASSYTGQKAGYTF
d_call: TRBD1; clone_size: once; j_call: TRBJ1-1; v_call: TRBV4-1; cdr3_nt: TGCGCCAGCAGCCAATACAGGGGGCGAAACACTGAAGCTTTCTTT; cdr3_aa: CASSQYRGRNTEAFF
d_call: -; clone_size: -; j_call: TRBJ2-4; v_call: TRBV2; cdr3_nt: TGTGCCAGCAGTTTCCGTAGGTCGACAGTCCTAGCCAAAAACATTCAGTACTTC; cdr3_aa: CASSFRRSTVLAKNIQYF
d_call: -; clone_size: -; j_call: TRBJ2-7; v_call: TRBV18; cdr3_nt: TGTGCCAGCTCAGCTTCGAGGGACCTTTTAGAGCAGTACTTC; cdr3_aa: CASSASRDLLEQYF
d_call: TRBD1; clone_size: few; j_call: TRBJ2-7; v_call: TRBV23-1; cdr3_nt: TGCGCCAGCAGTCAGCCGGGACAGGGGACTTTCGAGCAGTACTTC; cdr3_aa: CASSQPGQGTFEQYF
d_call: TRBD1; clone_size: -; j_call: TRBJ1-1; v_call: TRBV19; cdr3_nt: TGTGCCAGTAGTATGTTAAACAGGGGAAAAACTGAAGCTTTCTTT; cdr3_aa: CASSMLNRGKTEAFF
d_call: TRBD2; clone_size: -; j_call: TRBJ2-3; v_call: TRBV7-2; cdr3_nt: TGTGCCAGCAGCTTAGCGGGGGGGATCTCAGATACGCAGTATTTT; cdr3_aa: CASSLAGGISDTQYF
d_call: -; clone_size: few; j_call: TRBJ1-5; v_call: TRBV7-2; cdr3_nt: TGTGCCAGCAGCTTAGCGGGGAACAATCAGCCCCAGCATTTT; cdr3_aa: CASSLAGNNQPQHF
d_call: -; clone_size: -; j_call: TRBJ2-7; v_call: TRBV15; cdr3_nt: TGTGCCACCAGCTCAAAAAGACTAGGGGACTACGAGCAGTACTTC; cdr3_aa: CATSSKRLGDYEQYF
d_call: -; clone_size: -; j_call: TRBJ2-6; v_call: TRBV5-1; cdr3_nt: TGCGCCAGCCGCCAATTGACTGGGGCCAACGTCCTGACTTTC; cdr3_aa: CASRQLTGANVLTF
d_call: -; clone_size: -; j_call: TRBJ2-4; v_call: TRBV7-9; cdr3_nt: TGTGCCAGCAGCTTGGGCTTAGGCATTCAGTACTTC; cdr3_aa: CASSLGLGIQYF
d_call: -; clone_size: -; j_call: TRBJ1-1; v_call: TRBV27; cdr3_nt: TGTGCCAGCAGTCTACCCGGGGGGAACACTGAAGCTTTCTTT; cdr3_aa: CASSLPGGNTEAFF
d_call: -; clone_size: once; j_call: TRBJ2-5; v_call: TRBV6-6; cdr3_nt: TGTGCCACTTCGAGGGGTGGTCAAGAGACCCAGTACTTC; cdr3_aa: CATSRGGQETQYF
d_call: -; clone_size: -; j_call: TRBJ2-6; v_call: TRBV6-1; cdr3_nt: TGTGCCAGCAGTGAAACGGGGGCCAACGTCCTGACTTTC; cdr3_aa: CASSETGANVLTF
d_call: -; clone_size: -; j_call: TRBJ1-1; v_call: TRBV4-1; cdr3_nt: TGCGCCAGCAGCAATCCCGGGGCACCCTTGGAAGCTTTCTTT; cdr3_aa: CASSNPGAPLEAFF
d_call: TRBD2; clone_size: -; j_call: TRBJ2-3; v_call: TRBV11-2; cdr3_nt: TGTGCCAGCAGGGTAGCGGGGGGGCCCACAGATACGCAGTATTTT; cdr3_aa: CASRVAGGPTDTQYF
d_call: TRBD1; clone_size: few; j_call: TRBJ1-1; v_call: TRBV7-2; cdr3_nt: TGTGCCAGCAGCTTAGGTGGACAGGGAAACATGTTGTCAGCTTTCTTT; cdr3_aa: CASSLGGQGNMLSAFF
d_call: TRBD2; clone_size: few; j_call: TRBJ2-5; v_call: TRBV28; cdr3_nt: TGTGCCAGCAGGTCCTATCTAGCGGGAATGGAGACCCAGTACTTC; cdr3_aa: CASRSYLAGMETQYF
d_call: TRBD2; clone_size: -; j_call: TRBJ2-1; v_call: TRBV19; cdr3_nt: TGTGCCAGTAGTATAAGACTAGCGTCCGGTGAGCAGTTCTTC; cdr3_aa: CASSIRLASGEQFF
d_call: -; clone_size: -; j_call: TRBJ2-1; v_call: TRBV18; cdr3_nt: TGTGCCAGCTCACCAGAATTTAATGAGCAGTTCTTC; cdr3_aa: CASSPEFNEQFF
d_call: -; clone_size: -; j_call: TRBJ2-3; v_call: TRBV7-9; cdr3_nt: TGTGCCAGCACCAATCGGGCAGACACAGATACGCAGTATTTT; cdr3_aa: CASTNRADTDTQYF
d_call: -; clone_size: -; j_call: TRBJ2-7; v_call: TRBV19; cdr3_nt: TGTGCCAGTAGTATTGGTGGAGAGCAGTACTTC; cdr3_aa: CASSIGGEQYF
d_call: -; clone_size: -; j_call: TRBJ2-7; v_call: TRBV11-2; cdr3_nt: TGTGCCAGCAGCCAAACGGGAGAGCAGTACTTC; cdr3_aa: CASSQTGEQYF
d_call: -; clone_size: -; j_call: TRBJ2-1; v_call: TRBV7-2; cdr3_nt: TGTGCCAGCAGCTCCAGCTCCTACAATGAGCAGTTCTTC; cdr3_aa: CASSSSSYNEQFF
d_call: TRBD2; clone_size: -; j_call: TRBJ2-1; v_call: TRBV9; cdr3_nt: TGTGCCAGCAGCGTTGGACTAGCGGCAAATGAGCAGTTCTTC; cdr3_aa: CASSVGLAANEQFF
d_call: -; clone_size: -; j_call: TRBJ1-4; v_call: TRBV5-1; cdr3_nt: TGCGCCAGCAGCTTCACTAACCCTGCAACTAATGAAAAACTGTTTTTT; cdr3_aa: CASSFTNPATNEKLFF
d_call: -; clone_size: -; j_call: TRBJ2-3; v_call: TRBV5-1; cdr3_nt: TGCGCCAGCAGCTTCGCCGATAGCACAGATACGCAGTATTTT; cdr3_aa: CASSFADSTDTQYF
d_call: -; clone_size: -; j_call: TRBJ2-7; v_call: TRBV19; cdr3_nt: TGTGCCAGTAGTATACGAGTCGGGCGGGAAAGGGCCTACGAGCAGTACTTC; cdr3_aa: CASSIRVGRERAYEQYF
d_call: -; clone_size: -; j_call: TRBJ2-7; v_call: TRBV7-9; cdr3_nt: TGTGCCAGCAGCCCCAGCTACGAGCAGTACTTC; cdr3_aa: CASSPSYEQYF
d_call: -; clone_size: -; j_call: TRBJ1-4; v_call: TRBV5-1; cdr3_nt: TGCGCCAGCAGCTTGGTGGCCGGCAATGAAAAACTGTTTTTT; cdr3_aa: CASSLVAGNEKLFF
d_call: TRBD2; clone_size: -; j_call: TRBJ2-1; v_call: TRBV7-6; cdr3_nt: TGTGCCAGCAGCTTAGGAGGGAGGGCGGGGAATGAGCAGTTCTTC; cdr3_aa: CASSLGGRAGNEQFF
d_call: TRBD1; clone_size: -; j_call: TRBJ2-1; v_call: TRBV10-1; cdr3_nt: TGCGCCAGCAGTGCCTTGGGGACAGGGTACAATGAGCAGTTCTTC; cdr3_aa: CASSALGTGYNEQFF
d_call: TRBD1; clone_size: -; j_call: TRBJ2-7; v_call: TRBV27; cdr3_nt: TGTGCCAGCAGTCCGCGCCAAGAAAGGACAGGGGTCGAGCAGTACTTC; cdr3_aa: CASSPRQERTGVEQYF
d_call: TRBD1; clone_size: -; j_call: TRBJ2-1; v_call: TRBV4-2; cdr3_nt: TGTGCCAGCAGTCGACAGGGGTTTGATGAGCAGTTCTTC; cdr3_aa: CASSRQGFDEQFF
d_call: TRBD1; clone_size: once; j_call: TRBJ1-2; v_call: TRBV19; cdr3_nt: TGTGCCAGTAGTATTGGATTCGGACAGGTCGTATATGGCTACACCTTC; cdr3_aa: CASSIGFGQVVYGYTF